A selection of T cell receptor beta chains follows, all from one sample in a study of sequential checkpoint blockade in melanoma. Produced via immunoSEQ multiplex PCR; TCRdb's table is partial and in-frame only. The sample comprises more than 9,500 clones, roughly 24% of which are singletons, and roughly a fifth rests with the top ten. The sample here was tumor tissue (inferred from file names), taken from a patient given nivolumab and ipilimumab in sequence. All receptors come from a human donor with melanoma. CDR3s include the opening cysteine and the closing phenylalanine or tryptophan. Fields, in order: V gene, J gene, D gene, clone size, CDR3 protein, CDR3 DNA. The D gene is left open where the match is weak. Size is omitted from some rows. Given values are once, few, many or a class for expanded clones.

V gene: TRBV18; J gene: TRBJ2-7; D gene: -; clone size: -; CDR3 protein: CASSLGSGYEQYF; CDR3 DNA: TGTGCCAGCTCGCTAGGGAGTGGCTACGAGCAGTACTTC
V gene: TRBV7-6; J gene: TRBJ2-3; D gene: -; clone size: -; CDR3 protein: CASRPSLTSTDTQYF; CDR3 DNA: TGTGCCAGCAGACCCTCCTTGACTAGCACAGATACGCAGTATTTT
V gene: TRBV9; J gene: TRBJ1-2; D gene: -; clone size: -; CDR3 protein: CASSVGGVGYTF; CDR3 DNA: TGTGCCAGCAGCGTAGGAGGGGTAGGCTACACCTTC
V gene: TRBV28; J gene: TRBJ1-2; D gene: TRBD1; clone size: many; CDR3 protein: CASSSHTSDRAALYGYTF; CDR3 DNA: TGTGCCAGCAGTTCTCACACCTCCGACAGGGCTGCTCTCTATGGCTACACCTTC
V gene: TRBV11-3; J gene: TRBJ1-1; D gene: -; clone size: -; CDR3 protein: CASSSERRGPGTEAFF; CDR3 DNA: TGTGCCAGCAGCTCCGAACGCAGGGGACCGGGGACTGAAGCTTTCTTT
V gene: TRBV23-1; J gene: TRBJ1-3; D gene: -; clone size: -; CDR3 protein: CASSQVRGTGNTIYF; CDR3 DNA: TGCGCCAGCAGCCAAGTGAGAGGGACGGGAAACACCATATATTTT
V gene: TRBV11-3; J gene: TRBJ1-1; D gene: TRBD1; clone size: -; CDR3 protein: CASSRWDRLNTEAFF; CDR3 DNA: TGTGCCAGCAGCCGCTGGGACAGGTTGAACACTGAAGCTTTCTTT
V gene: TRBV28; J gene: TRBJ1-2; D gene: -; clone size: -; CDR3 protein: CASSLFLLDYGYTF; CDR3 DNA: TGTGCCAGCAGTTTATTTTTGTTAGACTATGGCTACACCTTC
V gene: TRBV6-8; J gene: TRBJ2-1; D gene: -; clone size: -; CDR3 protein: CASSHRLLTYYNEQFF; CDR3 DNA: TGTGCCAGCAGTCACAGGCTTCTCACCTATTACAATGAGCAGTTCTTC
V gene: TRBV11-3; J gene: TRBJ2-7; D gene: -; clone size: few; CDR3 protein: CASSRGYSSYEQYF; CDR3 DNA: TGTGCCAGCAGCCGGGGTTACAGCTCCTACGAGCAGTACTTC
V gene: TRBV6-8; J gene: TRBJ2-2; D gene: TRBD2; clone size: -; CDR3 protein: CATSGLGNTGELFF; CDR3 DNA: TGTGCCACCTCTGGACTAGGGAACACCGGGGAGCTGTTTTTT
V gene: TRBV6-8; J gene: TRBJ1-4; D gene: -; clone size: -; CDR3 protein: CASSETAGDNEKLFF; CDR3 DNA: TGTGCCAGCAGTGAGACGGCAGGGGATAATGAAAAACTGTTTTTT
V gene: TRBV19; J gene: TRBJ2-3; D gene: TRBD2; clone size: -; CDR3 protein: CASSMSSGGYRTDTQYF; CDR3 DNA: TGTGCCAGTAGTATGAGTAGCGGGGGGTATCGAACAGATACGCAGTATTTT
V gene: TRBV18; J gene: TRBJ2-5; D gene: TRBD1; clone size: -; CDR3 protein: CASSPLPGGQETQYF; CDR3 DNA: TGTGCCAGCTCACCATTGCCAGGGGGCCAAGAGACCCAGTACTTC
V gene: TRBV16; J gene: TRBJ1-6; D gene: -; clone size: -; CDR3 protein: CASSQFRLANSPLHF; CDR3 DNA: TGTGCCAGCAGCCAATTCAGGCTGGCGAATTCACCCCTCCACTTT
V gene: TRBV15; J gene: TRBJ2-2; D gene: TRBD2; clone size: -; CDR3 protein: CATSRLSAGGVGELFF; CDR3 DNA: TGTGCCACCAGCAGGCTTTCAGCGGGGGGGGTCGGGGAGCTGTTTTTT
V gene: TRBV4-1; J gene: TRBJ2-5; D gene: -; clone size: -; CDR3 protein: CASSQDERGETQYF; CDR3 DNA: TGCGCCAGCAGCCAAGATGAACGCGGAGAGACCCAGTACTTC
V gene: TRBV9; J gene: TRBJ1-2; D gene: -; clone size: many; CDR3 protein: CASSVGIANYGYTF; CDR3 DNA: TGTGCCAGCAGCGTAGGGATTGCGAACTATGGCTACACCTTC
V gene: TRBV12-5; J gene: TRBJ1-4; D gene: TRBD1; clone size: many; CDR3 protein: CASKLSGTDEKLFF; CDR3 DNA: TGTGCCAGCAAATTATCCGGGACAGATGAAAAACTGTTTTTT
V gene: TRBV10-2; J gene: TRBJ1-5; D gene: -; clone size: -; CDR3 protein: CASRGGGPSNQPQHF; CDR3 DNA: TGCGCCAGCAGGGGGGGAGGACCTAGCAATCAGCCCCAGCATTTT
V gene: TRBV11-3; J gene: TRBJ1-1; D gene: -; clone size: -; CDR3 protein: CASSLYEGLTVMNTEAFF; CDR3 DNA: TGTGCCAGCAGCTTATATGAGGGGCTAACGGTTATGAACACTGAAGCTTTCTTT
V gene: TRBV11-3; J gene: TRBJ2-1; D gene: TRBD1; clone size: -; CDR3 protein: CASSSTPTGVGRFCEQFF; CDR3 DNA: TGTGCCAGCAGCTCGACCCCAACAGGGGTGGGGAGATTTTGCGAGCAGTTCTTC
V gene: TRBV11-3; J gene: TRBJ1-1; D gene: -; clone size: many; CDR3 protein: CASSLYRGQGRGEAFF; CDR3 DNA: TGTGCCAGCAGCTTATATCGGGGCCAAGGTCGAGGAGAAGCTTTCTTT
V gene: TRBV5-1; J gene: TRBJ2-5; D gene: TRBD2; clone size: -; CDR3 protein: CASSSGGAYQETQYF; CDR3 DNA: TGCGCCAGCAGTTCCGGGGGGGCGTACCAAGAGACCCAGTACTTC
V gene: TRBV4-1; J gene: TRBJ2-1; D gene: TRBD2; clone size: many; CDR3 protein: CASSPEPSGGYNEQFF; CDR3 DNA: TGCGCCAGCAGCCCGGAGCCTAGCGGGGGGTACAATGAGCAGTTCTTC
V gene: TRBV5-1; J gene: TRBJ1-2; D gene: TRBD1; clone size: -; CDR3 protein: CASSLTGAEEGYTF; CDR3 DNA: TGCGCCAGCAGCTTGACAGGGGCAGAGGAAGGCTACACCTTC
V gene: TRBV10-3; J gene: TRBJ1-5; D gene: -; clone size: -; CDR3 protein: CAVRQDSNQPQHF; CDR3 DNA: TGTGCCGTACGACAGGATAGCAATCAGCCCCAGCATTTT
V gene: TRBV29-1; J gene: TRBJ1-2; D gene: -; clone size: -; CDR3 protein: CSGHRVLRGYTF; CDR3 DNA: TGCAGCGGGCACAGGGTGCTTCGTGGCTACACCTTC
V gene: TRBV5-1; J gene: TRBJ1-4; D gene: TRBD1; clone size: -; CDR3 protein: CASSFGQGKNEKLFF; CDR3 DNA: TGCGCCAGCAGCTTCGGACAGGGGAAAAATGAAAAACTGTTTTTT
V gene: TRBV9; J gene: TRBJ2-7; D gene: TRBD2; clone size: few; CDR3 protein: CASSVAGGSTIYEQYF; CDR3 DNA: TGTGCCAGCAGCGTAGCGGGAGGGAGCACTATCTACGAGCAGTACTTC
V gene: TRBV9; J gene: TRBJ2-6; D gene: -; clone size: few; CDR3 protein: CASSEALGTGSGANVLTF; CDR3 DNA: TGTGCCAGCAGTGAAGCGCTAGGGACGGGCTCTGGGGCCAACGTCCTGACTTTC
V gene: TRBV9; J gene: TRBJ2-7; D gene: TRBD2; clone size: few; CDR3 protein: CASSVGASGYEQYF; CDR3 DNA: TGTGCCAGCAGCGTCGGGGCTAGCGGTTACGAGCAGTACTTC
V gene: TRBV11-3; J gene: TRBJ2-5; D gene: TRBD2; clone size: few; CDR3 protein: CASSLEAGEETQYF; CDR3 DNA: TGTGCCAGCAGCTTAGAGGCGGGGGAAGAGACCCAGTACTTC
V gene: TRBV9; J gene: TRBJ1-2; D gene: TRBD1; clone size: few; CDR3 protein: CASSYGQGARSGYTF; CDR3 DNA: TGTGCCAGCAGCTATGGACAGGGGGCTAGGAGCGGCTACACCTTC
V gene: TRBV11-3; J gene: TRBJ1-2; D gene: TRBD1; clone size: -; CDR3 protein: CASSFRPGQGNYGYTF; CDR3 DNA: TGTGCCAGCAGCTTCCGGCCGGGACAGGGGAACTATGGCTACACCTTC
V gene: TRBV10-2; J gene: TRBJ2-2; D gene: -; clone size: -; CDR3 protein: CASSEPWTGTGELFF; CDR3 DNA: TGCGCCAGCAGTGAGCCGTGGACGGGGACCGGGGAGCTGTTTTTT
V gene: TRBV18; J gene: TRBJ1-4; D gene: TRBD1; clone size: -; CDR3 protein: CASSFTGGAFFGEKLFF; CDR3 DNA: TGTGCCAGCTCTTTCACAGGGGGCGCTTTTTTTGGTGAAAAACTGTTTTTT
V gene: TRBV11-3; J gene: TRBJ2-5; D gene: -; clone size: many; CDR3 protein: CASSQNPGMRAETQYF; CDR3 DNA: TGTGCCAGCAGCCAAAATCCGGGTATGAGGGCGGAGACCCAGTACTTC
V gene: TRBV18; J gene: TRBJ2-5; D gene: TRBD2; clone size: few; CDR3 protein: CASLRGGGEETQYF; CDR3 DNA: TGTGCCAGCCTCCGCGGGGGAGGGGAAGAGACCCAGTACTTC
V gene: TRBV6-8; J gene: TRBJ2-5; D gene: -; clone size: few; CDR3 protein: CASSYRAEETQYF; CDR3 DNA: TGTGCCAGCAGTTACAGAGCGGAGGAGACCCAGTACTTC
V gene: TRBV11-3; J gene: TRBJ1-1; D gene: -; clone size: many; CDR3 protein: CASSMGHKNTEAFF; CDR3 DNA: TGTGCCAGCAGCATGGGACACAAGAACACTGAAGCTTTCTTT
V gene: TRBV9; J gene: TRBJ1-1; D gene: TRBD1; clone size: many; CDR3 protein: CASCAGQGSPEAFF; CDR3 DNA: TGTGCCAGTTGCGCGGGACAGGGGTCCCCTGAAGCTTTCTTT
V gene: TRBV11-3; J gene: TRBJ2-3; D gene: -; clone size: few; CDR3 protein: CASSNRLTAYPDTQYF; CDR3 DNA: TGTGCCAGCAGCAACCGACTGACAGCATATCCCGATACGCAGTATTTT
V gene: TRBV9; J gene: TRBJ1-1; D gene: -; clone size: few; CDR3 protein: CASSVEGTNTEAFF; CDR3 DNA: TGTGCCAGCAGCGTAGAGGGCACGAACACTGAAGCTTTCTTT
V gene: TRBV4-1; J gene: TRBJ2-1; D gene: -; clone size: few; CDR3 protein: CASSLGDNEQFF; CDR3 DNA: TGCGCCAGCAGCTTGGGGGACAATGAGCAGTTCTTC
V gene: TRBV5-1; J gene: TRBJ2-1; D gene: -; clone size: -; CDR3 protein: CASTLGARSSYNEQFF; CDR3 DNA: TGCGCCAGCACCTTGGGGGCGAGGAGCTCCTACAATGAGCAGTTCTTC
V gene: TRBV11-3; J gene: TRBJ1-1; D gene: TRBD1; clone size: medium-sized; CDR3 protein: CASSPRQGTNTEAFF; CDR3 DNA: TGTGCCAGCAGCCCTCGACAGGGGACGAACACTGAAGCTTTCTTT
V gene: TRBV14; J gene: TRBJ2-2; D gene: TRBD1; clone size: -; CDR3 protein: CASSQDYLKTGSIGELFF; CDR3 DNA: TGTGCCAGCAGCCAAGACTACTTAAAGACAGGGTCAATCGGGGAGCTGTTTTTT
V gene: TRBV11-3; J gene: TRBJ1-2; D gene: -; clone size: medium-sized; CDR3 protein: CASSLEGGALNGYTF; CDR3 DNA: TGTGCCAGCAGCTTAGAAGGGGGGGCGCTTAATGGCTACACCTTC
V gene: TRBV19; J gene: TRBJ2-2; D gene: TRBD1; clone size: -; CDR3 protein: CASQREQGYNTGELFF; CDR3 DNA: TGTGCCAGTCAGAGGGAACAGGGGTATAACACCGGGGAGCTGTTTTTT
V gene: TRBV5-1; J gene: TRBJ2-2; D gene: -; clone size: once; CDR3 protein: CASSLGGSTGELFF; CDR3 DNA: TGCGCCAGCAGCTTGGGCGGATCCACCGGGGAGCTGTTTTTT
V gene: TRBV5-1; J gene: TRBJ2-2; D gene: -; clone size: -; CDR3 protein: CASSLAEGTGELFF; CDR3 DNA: TGCGCCAGCAGCTTGGCGGAAGGGACCGGGGAGCTGTTTTTT
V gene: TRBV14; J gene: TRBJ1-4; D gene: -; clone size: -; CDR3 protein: CASSQEDLGLSNEKLFF; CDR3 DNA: TGTGCCAGCAGCCAAGAGGATCTAGGGCTGAGTAATGAAAAACTGTTTTTT